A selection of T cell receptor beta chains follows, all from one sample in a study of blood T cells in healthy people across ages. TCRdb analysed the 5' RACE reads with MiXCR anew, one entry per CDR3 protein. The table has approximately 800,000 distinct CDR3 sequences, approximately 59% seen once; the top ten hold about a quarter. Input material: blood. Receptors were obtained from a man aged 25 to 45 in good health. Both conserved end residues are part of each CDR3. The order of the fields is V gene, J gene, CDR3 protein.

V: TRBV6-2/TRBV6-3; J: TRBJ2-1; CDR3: CASSILTTSPEQFF
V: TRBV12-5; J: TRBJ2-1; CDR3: CASAGRGHSYNEQFF
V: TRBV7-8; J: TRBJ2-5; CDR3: CASSLGTAKETQYF
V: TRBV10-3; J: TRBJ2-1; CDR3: CAISEGLAGGYNEQFF
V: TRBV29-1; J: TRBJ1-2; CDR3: CSVEEGTFVGYTF
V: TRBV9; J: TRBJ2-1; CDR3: CASGELGQFNEQFF
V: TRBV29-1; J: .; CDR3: CSVEGGNRGLYEQYF
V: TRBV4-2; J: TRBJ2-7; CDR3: CASSQDQTGSYEQYF
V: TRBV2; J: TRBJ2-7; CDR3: CASSEWVASNGESYEQYF
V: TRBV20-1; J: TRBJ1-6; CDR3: CSARGAGDSPLHF
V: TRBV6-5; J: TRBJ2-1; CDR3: CASSYAGGLYNEQFF
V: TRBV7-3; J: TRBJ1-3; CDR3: CASSEQATSGNTIYF
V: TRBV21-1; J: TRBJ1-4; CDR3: CASGGGAKEKLFF
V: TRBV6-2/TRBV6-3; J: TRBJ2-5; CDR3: CASSYIERSWDYNGQYF
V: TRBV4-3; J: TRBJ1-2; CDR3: CSSSQTHSSRWNYGYTF
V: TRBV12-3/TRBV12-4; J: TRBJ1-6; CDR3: CASTRDRATPLHF
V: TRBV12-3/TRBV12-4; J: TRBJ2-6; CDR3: CASKLQVSVLTF
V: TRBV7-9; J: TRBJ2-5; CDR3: CASSLDSVQETQYF
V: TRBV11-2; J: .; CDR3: CASGASAGRLNRIHQSSYNEQYF
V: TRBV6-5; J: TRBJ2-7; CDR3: CASEAPGNYEQYF